Reported below is one TCR beta chain. The data were obtained in a study of shared clonotypes between healthy human individuals. The donor cohort consisted entirely of Caucasian adults residing in Nashville, Tennessee. CDR3 length equals 15 residues. The germline V gene has CDR1 LNHDA and CDR2 SQIVND (reference sequence). Trimming removed 6 bases from V and 2 bases from J, with 16 bases in between. In the study's own analysis: ImmunoSEQ yielded junction-only sequences lacking quality scores, so filtering differed. TCRdb keeps only in-frame clones here, not all; method: immunoSEQ multiplex PCR. V and J calls and clone size are those listed in that table; D and trimming were worked out from the DNA. In the table there are millions of clones, roughly 92% of which are singletons.

Sequencing was carried out using naive CD4+ T cells sorted from blood. Documented subset: CD45RA+ positively selected. This sequence originates from a man younger than 30 in good health. V and J are TRBV19 and TRBJ2-5; D perhaps matches TRBD2 (6 bases). CDR3 coding DNA: TGTGCCAGTAGGGGGGGTGAGGGGCCGCAAGAGACCCAGTACTTC. The encoded protein is CASRGGEGPQETQYF.